This T cell receptor beta chain was recorded in a study of T cells in Graves' hyperthyroidism and ophthalmopathy. As to this clonotype: The antigen remains unidentified. A much larger clone lies one base from this, so it may be a read error.

RNA transcripts gave rise to amplified TCR beta CDR3 regions. The HTBI primer set served for first-round RT-PCR of the TCR CDR3. TCRdb analysed the multiplex PCR reads with MiXCR anew, one entry per CDR3 protein. The sample shows roughly 570,000 distinct CDR3 sequences, more than 45% of them seen only once. Whole-study findings and limits: Most thyroid clonotypes expanded above 0.001 were also detected in blood.

The CDR3 runs to 14 residues. Germline V gene lookup returns CDR1 MNHEY and CDR2 SVGAGI. The rearrangement joins TRBV6-5 to TRBJ2-7; D uncertain. What was sequenced was peripheral blood or thyroid tissue (not recorded which). This TCR came from a woman aged 18-29 years with Graves' hyperthyroidism. CDR3 residues: CASSSSVATYKQYF. The CDR3 DNA sequence: TGTGCCAGCAGTTCCTCGGTGGCAACCTACAAGCAGTACTTC.